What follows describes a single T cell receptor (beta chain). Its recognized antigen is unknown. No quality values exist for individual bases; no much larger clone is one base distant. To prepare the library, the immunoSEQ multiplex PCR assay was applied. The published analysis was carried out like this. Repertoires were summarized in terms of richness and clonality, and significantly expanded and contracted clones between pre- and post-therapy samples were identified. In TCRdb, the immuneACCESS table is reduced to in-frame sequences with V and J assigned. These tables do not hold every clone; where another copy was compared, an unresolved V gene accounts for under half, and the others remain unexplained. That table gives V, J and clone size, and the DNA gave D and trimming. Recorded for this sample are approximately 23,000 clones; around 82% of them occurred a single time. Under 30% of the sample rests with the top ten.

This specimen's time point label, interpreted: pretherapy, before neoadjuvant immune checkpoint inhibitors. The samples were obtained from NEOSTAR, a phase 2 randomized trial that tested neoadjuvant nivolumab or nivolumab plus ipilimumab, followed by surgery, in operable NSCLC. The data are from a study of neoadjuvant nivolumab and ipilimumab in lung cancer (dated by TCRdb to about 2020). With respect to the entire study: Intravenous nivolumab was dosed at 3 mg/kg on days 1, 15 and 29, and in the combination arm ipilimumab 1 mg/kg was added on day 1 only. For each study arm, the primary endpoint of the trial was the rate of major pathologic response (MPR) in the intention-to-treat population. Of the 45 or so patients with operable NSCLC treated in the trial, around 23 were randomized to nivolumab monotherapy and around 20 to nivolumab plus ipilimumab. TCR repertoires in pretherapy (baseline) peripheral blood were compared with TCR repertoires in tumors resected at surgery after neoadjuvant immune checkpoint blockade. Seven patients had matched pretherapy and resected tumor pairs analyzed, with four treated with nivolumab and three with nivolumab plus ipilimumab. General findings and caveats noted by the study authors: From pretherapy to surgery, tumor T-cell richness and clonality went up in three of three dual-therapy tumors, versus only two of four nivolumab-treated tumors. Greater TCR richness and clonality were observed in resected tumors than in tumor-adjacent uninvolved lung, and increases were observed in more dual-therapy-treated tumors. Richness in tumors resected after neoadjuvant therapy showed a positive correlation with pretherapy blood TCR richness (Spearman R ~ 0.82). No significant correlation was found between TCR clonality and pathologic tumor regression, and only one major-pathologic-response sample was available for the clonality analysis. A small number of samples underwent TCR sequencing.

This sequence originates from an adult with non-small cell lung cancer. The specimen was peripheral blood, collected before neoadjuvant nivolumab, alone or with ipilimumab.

The bases are TGTGCCAGCAGCTTGTTTCTGGGGAGCACAGATACGCAGTATTTT. This translates into CASSLFLGSTDTQYF. The receptor chain draws on TRBV5-4 and TRBJ2-3; confidence is insufficient to name the D gene. At the junction V is shortened by 1 base and J by 0 bases, with 9 bases in between. CDR1 and CDR2, per the germline V gene (reference sequence), are SGHNT and YYREEE. The CDR3 sequence holds 15 residues, the cysteine and phenylalanine included. Of the read, only the CDR3 DNA is kept; its 45 bases are in frame from base 1.